Listed below are T cell receptor beta chains from one sample, sequenced in a study of blood T cell repertoires in COVID-19. This table comes from immunoSEQ multiplex PCR, and its TCRdb copy is limited to in-frame clones, with some not included. The table records 15,000 to 20,000 clones, 70% to 90% of them present only once. The specimen sequenced was peripheral blood. These receptors were obtained from a human donor in a cohort sampled during active COVID-19. CDR3s include the opening cysteine and the closing phenylalanine or tryptophan. D genes are given only for firm matches.

D	V	J	CDR3	DNA
-	TRBV19	TRBJ2-1	CASTRQITYNEQFF	TGTGCCAGTACAAGACAGATAACCTACAATGAGCAGTTCTTC
TRBD1	TRBV27	TRBJ1-2	CASSLSGTDGYTF	TGTGCCAGCAGTTTATCAGGGACAGATGGCTACACCTTC
TRBD1	TRBV28	TRBJ1-4	CASSLVTGAEKLFF	TGTGCCAGCAGTTTAGTGACAGGGGCTGAAAAACTGTTTTTT
-	TRBV10-2	TRBJ2-7	CASTPGTFPYEQYF	TGCGCCAGCACCCCCGGGACTTTTCCGTACGAGCAGTACTTC
-	TRBV7-9	TRBJ2-7	CASSPRGAPEQYF	TGTGCCAGCAGCCCTCGTGGAGCGCCCGAGCAGTACTTC
TRBD1	TRBV11-2	TRBJ2-7	CASERQGSYEQYF	TGTGCCAGCGAACGACAGGGTTCCTACGAGCAGTACTTC
-	TRBV7-9	TRBJ1-3	CASSEAGGGSSGNTIYF	TGTGCCAGCAGCGAAGCCGGTGGGGGGAGCTCTGGAAACACCATATATTTT
-	TRBV27	TRBJ1-2	CASSPNRENYGYTF	TGTGCCAGCAGTCCAAACAGGGAGAACTATGGCTACACCTTC
-	TRBV29-1	TRBJ2-2	CSVTYGAVNTGELFF	TGCAGCGTTACGTATGGGGCGGTTAACACCGGGGAGCTGTTTTTT